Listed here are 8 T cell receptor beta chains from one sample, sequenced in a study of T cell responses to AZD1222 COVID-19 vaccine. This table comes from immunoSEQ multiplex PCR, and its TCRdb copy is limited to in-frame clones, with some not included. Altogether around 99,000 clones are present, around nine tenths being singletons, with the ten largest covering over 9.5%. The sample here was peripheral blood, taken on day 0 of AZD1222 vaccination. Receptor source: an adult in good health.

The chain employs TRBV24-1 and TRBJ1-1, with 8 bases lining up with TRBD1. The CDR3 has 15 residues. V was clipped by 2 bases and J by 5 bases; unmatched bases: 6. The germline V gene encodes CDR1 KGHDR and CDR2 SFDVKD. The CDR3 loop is CATSDSDRGGTEAFF. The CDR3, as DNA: TGTGCCACCAGTGATTCAGACAGGGGAGGAACTGAAGCTTTCTTT.

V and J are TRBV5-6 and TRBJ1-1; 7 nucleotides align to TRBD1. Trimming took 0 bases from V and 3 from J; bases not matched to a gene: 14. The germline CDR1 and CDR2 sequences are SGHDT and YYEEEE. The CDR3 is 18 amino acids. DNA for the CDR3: TGTGCCAGCAGCTTGGCGACAGGGAGTCAGCGTCCGGACACTGAAGCTTTCTTT. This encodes CASSLATGSQRPDTEAFF.

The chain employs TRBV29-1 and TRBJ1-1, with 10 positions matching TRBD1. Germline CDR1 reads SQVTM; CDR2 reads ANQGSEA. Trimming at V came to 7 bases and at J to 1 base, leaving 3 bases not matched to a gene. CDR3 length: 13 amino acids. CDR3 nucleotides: TGCAGCGGTGACAGGGGGCAGAACACTGAAGCTTTCTTT. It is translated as CSGDRGQNTEAFF. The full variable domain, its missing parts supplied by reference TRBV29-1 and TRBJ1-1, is SAVISQKPSRDICQRGTSLTIQCQVDSQVTMMFWYRQQPGQSLTLIATANQGSEATYESGFVIDKFPISRPNLTFSTLTVSNMSPEDSSIYLCSGDRGQNTEAFFGQGTRLTVV.

The CDR3 coding sequence is TGTGCCAGCAGTGAAACGCGAGGCAGGGGGGGAACTAACTATGGCTACACCTTC. Translating it yields CASSETRGRGGTNYGYTF. The chain is built from TRBV2 and TRBJ1-2; 7 bases match TRBD1. The CDR3 sequence is 18 residues long. Germline CDR1 is SNHLY and CDR2 is FYNNEI. With V trimmed by 2 bases and J by 0 bases, 12 bases remained unmatched.

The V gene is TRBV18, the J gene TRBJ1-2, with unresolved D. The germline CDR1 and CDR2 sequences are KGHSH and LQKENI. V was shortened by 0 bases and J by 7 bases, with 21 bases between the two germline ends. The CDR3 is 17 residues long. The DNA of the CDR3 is TGTGCCAGCTCACCACCCTCGGGTGGGGTACATGAACCTGGCTACACCTTC. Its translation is CASSPPSGGVHEPGYTF.

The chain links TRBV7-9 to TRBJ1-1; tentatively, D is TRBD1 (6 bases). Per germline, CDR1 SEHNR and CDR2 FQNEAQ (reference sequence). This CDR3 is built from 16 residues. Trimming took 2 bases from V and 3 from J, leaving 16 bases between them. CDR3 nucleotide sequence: TGTGCCAGCAGCTTATCGCCAGGGGTCGTTCACACTGAAGCTTTCTTT. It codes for CASSLSPGVVHTEAFF.

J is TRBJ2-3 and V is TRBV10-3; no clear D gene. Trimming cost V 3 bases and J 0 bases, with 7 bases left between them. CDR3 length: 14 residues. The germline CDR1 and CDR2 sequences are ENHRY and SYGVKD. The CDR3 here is CAISDQPSTDTQYF. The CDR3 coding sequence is TGTGCCATCAGTGATCAGCCTAGCACAGATACGCAGTATTTT.

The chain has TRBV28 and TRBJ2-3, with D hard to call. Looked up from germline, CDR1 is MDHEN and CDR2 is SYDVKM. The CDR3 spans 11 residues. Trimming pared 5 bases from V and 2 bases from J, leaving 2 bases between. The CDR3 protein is CASSATDTQYF. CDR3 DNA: TGTGCCAGCAGTGCCACAGATACGCAGTATTTT. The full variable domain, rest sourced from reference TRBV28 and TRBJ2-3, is DVKVTQSSRYLVKRTGEKVFLECVQDMDHENMFWYRQDPGLGLRLIYFSYDVKMKEKGDIPEGYSVSREKKERFSLILESASTNQTSMYLCASSATDTQYFGPGTRLTVL.